Listed here are 8 T cell receptor beta chains from one sample, sequenced in a study of vaccination effects on CD4 cells after COVID-19. The ViraFEST assay expanded antigen-specific CD4+ T cells with viral peptide pools before sequencing. An approximately ten-day culture period preceded the isolation of CD4+ T cells. BNT162b2 vaccine or mRNA-1273 vaccine was given to participants in two doses. For these TCRs, the target antigens are not known. The method was immunoSEQ multiplex PCR; TCRdb's version includes in-frame clones alone and lacks a portion of them. This sample has roughly 25,000 clones; about 73% occur once, and the top ten carry about 7.8%. The sample consisted of CD4+ T cells from PBMCs cultured with SARS-CoV-2 spike peptides, taken after COVID-19 vaccination. The receptors derive from a human donor who received a COVID-19 vaccine.

DNA of the CDR3: TGTGCCAGCAGCCAGAGGGGACTAGCGGGAGTCGAGCAGTTCTTC. It specifies CASSQRGLAGVEQFF. The chain combines TRBV4-2 with TRBJ2-1; TRBD2 matches 14 bases. Germline CDR1 is LGHNA and CDR2 is YNFKEQ. This CDR3 comprises 15 residues. V was clipped by 3 bases and J by 10 bases; unmatched bases: 5.

This clone has only a few counts. The genes are TRBV19 and TRBJ2-7; D uncertain. V shed 5 bases and J shed 0 bases, with 5 bases lying between them. In germline, CDR1 is LNHDA, CDR2 SQIVND (reference sequence). This CDR3 comprises 12 residues. The CDR3 region is CASSQSSYEQYF. The DNA of the CDR3 is TGTGCCAGTAGTCAGAGCTCCTACGAGCAGTACTTC.

The chain carries TRBV6-5 and TRBJ1-4, with D perhaps TRBD1 (5 bases). In germline, CDR1 is MNHEY, CDR2 SVGAGI. Trimming removed 8 bases at V and 12 bases at J, with 13 bases between. The CDR3 has 11 residues. CDR3 nucleotide sequence: TGTGCCAGCGCCAGGGCATGGGAACTGTTTTTT. Translation gives CASARAWELFF.

V and J are TRBV4-1 and TRBJ1-1; 7 bases are shared with TRBD1. V gave up 2 bases and J gave up 2 bases; unmatched junction bases: 17. Germline assignment: CDR1 MGHRA and CDR2 YSYEKL. This CDR3 region has 19 residues. CDR3 DNA: TGCGCCAGCAGCCAACAGCCCAGGGGGAGTGGGGGGGGCAACACTGAAGCTTTCTTT. Its protein is CASSQQPRGSGGGNTEAFF.

This chain uses TRBV5-1 with TRBJ1-3; 7 bases align to TRBD1. Germline V CDR1 and CDR2: SGHRS, YFSETQ. V was pared by 4 bases and J by 1 base, with 2 bases of the junction left unmatched. The CDR3 is made up of 14 amino acids. In DNA, the CDR3 is TGCGCCAGCAGCGAGACAGGGTCTGGAAACACCATATATTTT. This encodes CASSETGSGNTIYF.

This clone was detected a few times. The chain recombines TRBV27 with TRBJ1-3; 10 bases are shared with TRBD1. The germline gives CDR1 MNHEY, CDR2 SMNVEV (reference sequence). J gave up 3 bases and V 6 bases, and 2 bases lay outside the gene matches. There are 14 residues in the CDR3. CDR3 DNA sequence: TGTGCCAGCAGGACAGGGGGCGATGGAAACACCATATATTTT. Protein sequence: CASRTGGDGNTIYF.

The rearrangement joins TRBV1 to TRBJ2-7; TRBD2, the D gene given by the table, was not confirmed from the DNA. TRBV1 is a pseudogene. The CDR3 length is 15 residues. The CDR3 loop reads CTSSLGGALSYEQYF. The CDR3 DNA follows: TGCACCAGCAGCCTCGGGGGGGCACTCTCCTACGAGCAGTACTTC.

The chain is built from TRBV2 and TRBJ1-5; D is perhaps TRBD1 (5 bases). The CDR3 spans 15 residues. The V end lost 8 bases, the J end lost 3 bases, and 17 bases lay between the germline ends. Germline V CDR1 and CDR2: SNHLY, FYNNEI. The CDR3 sequence is CASGRDRGDNQPQHF. The CDR3 DNA follows: TGTGCCAGCGGTAGGGACCGGGGGGACAATCAGCCCCAGCATTTT.